These 9 T cell receptor beta chains came from one sample sequenced in a study of OX40 agonist ivuxolimab in advanced cancers. Method: immunoSEQ multiplex PCR; TCRdb's copy keeps in-frame clones and lacks some. The sample contains over 45,000 clones, around four fifths of which appear only once. The specimen was CD4+ or CD8+ T cells sorted from blood, collected in a trial of the OX40 agonist ivuxolimab. These TCRs come from an adult with an advanced solid tumor such as melanoma, head and neck, liver or kidney cancer.

This clone has a handful of counts. V and J are TRBV6-5 and TRBJ1-2; possibly TRBD1 for D (5 bases). Germline V lookup: CDR1 MNHEY, CDR2 SVGAGI. There are 15 residues in the CDR3. Trimming left V 5 bases short and J 0 bases short, with 13 bases between. CDR3 amino acids: CASSRSGRANYGYTF. CDR3 nucleotides: TGTGCCAGCAGTAGATCGGGACGGGCTAACTATGGCTACACCTTC.

At least ten counts were recorded for this clone. The gene calls are TRBV7-2 and TRBJ2-1; D may match TRBD1 or TRBD2 (6 bases each). CDR1 and CDR2 from the germline V gene are SGHTA and FQGNSA. The germline V and J ends were trimmed by 5 bases and 15 bases, with 20 bases remaining between them. The length of the CDR3 is 13 residues. The CDR3, as DNA: TGTGCCAGCAGCCTAACCGGGGGCAGCATGGGGTTCTTC. Its protein is CASSLTGGSMGFF.

The chain carries TRBV9 and TRBJ1-5; a weak D match, TRBD1 (5 bases). CDR3 length: 15 amino acids. V lost 0 bases to trimming and J lost 3 bases, with 10 bases between them. Germline V gene lookup returns CDR1 SGDLS and CDR2 YYNGEE. CDR3 sequence: CASSVGGEINQPQHF. The CDR3 DNA reads as TGTGCCAGCAGCGTAGGAGGGGAAATCAATCAGCCCCAGCATTTT.

The chain links TRBV7-5 to TRBJ1-1. TRBV7-5 is described as a pseudogene. The CDR3 loop spans 13 amino acids. In DNA, the CDR3 is TGTGCCAGCAGCTCCGCGGGGGTTACTGAAGCTTTCTTT. Translating gives CASSSAGVTEAFF.

The chain couples TRBV5-1 to TRBJ2-3; 11 nucleotides line up with TRBD2. The trim removed 0 bases at V and 4 bases at J, leaving 1 base unmatched. The germline V gene has CDR1 SGHRS and CDR2 YFSETQ. This CDR3 region has 15 residues. DNA of the CDR3: TGCGCCAGCAGCTTGGTAGCGGGGGGGCCAGATACGCAGTATTTT. Amino acid sequence: CASSLVAGGPDTQYF.

A single count supports this clone. The DNA of the CDR3 is TGTGCCACCAGCAGGTGGCAGGGGGTGTCTGAAGCTTTCTTT. The encoded protein is CATSRWQGVSEAFF. This chain links TRBV15 with TRBJ1-1, with 7 bases lining up with TRBD1. CDR3 length equals 14 residues. Germline V gene data show CDR1 as LNHNV and CDR2 as YYDKDF (reference sequence). The V segment lost 3 bases and the J segment 6 bases; nucleotides outside the gene matches: 7.

A single count supports this clone. The V and J genes are TRBV6-5 and TRBJ2-7, with TRBD2 matching over 12 bases. The germline gives CDR1 MNHEY, CDR2 SVGAGI. The CDR3 has 15 residues. The junction had 6 bases not matched to a gene; V was cut back by 6 bases and J by 3 bases. Written as DNA, the CDR3 is TGTGCCAGCAGAAGTGCTAGCGGGGGGGTCTACGAGCAGTACTTC. Protein product: CASRSASGGVYEQYF.

The rearrangement joins TRBV5-6 to TRBJ2-7, with 12 positions matching TRBD2. Germline CDR1 reads SGHDT; CDR2 reads YYEEEE. The trim removed 4 bases at V and 5 bases at J, leaving 13 bases unmatched. This CDR3 is built from 17 residues. CDR3 DNA sequence: TGTGCCAGCAGCCGGCCTAGCGGGAGGGCCGGTAATAACGAGCAGTACTTC. Translating it yields CASSRPSGRAGNNEQYF.

The genes are TRBV7-8 and TRBJ2-7; 8 bases are shared with TRBD1. Trimming removed 4 bases from V and 0 bases from J; junction bases left unmatched: 8. CDR1 and CDR2 from the germline V gene are SGHVS and FQNEAQ. The CDR3 is 16 amino acids. The CDR3 DNA sequence: TGTGCCAGCAGCTCTTCCCGGACAGGGAGCTCCTACGAGCAGTACTTC. It specifies CASSSSRTGSSYEQYF.